The source of this TCR beta chain is a study of T-cell reconstitution after alpha-beta-depleted transplantation in children. The authors prepared the TCRbeta library with unique molecular identifiers. TCRdb processed the PCR reads anew with MiXCR; each CDR3 protein has one entry. The sample consists of 250,000 to 300,000 distinct CDR3 sequences, almost 8% of them appearing once. As regards this clonotype: The antigen is unknown.

The junction had 9 bases not matched to a gene; V was cut back by 6 bases and J by 4 bases. The CDR3 length is 15 residues. Study conclusions and caveats: High day-60 TCRbeta diversity in some patients came from surviving recipient T cells and thymic progenitors. From newly produced T cells came most of the T-cell counts and diversity one year after transplant. Several hundred graft clones that had expanded were reportedly the source of alpha-beta T cells about two months after transplant.

Sequencing used peripheral blood, obtained 360 days after TCRalphabeta/CD19-depleted stem cell transplant. The origin of this receptor is a female patient younger than 10 who had a stem cell transplant for Fanconi anemia, so the T cells may come from the graft donor. The chain carries TRBV12-3 or TRBV12-4 and TRBJ2-3, with 8 bases fitting TRBD2. The CDR3 region has the DNA TGTGCCAGCAGCTTTCGGGGGGGCTTGGCAGATACGCAGTATTTT. Protein: CASSFRGGLADTQYF.